Presented here are 25 T cell receptor beta chains from one specimen sequenced in a study of regulatory T cells in long-lasting Graves disease. Investigators prepared the TCR beta libraries by applying iRepertoire HTBI primers and Arm-PCR of CDR3 regions. A single record per CDR3 protein comes from TCRdb applying MiXCR to the multiplex PCR reads. The sample records 500,000 to 800,000 distinct CDR3 sequences, about 30% being singletons. The time point denotes: persistent/refractory GD, antithyroid drugs over 5 years with positive TRAb. Generation of the TCR library employed RNA extracted from PBMCs. The specimen was peripheral blood mononuclear cells (PBMCs), collected when the disease was refractory, from a patient treated with antithyroid drugs. All receptors derive from a female donor with Graves disease.

This chain uses TRBV4-1 with TRBJ2-7, with a possible D match to TRBD2 (7 bases). The V gene's germline CDR1 is MGHRA and CDR2 YSYEKL. This CDR3 has 18 residues. With 4 bases removed from V and 10 bases from J, the gap between germline ends came to 32 bases. This chain's CDR3 is CASSPGGVGGPARPGQYF. CDR3 coding DNA: TGCGCCAGCAGCCCCGGGGGCGTGGGAGGGCCTGCGCGACCTGGTCAGTACTTC.

The sample holds a few counts of this clonotype. This chain connects TRBV2 to TRBJ1-3; D call uncertain. The ends were cut back, 2 bases at V and 0 bases at J, with 8 bases in the middle. Germline values: CDR1 SNHLY, CDR2 FYNNEI. This CDR3 region has 15 residues. The DNA of the CDR3 is TGTGCCAGCAGTGAATCGCGGAGCTCTGGAAACACCATATATTTT. Encoded protein: CASSESRSSGNTIYF.

The V call is TRBV5-5, the J call TRBJ1-1; D possibly corresponds to TRBD1 (5 bases). Per germline, CDR1 SGHKS and CDR2 YYEKEE (reference sequence). Deletions cut 5 bases from V and 3 bases from J, with 17 bases between. The CDR3 has 15 residues. Written as DNA, the CDR3 is TGTGCCAGCAGTCCAGGGTTCGGGCGATACACTGAAGCTTTCTTT. Its protein is CASSPGFGRYTEAFF.

The chain has TRBV3-1 and TRBJ1-1; a weak D match, TRBD1 (5 bases). CDR3 length: 14 residues. The V end lost 6 bases, the J end lost 5 bases, and 16 bases lay between the germline ends. The germline CDR1 and CDR2 sequences are LGHDT and YNNKEL (reference sequence). CDR3 nucleotides: TGTGCCAGCAGACCCGCAGGGAGTAGAACTGAAGCTTTCTTT. Amino acids: CASRPAGSRTEAFF.

This clonotype appeared a few times. CDR3: CASSSLGRLNTEAFF. In DNA, the CDR3 is TGTGCCAGCAGTAGCCTGGGACGGTTGAACACTGAAGCTTTCTTT. The chain links TRBV27 to TRBJ1-1, with TRBD1 as a possible D gene (5 bases). This CDR3 comprises 15 residues. Looked up from germline, CDR1 is MNHEY and CDR2 is SMNVEV (reference sequence). V was pared by 5 bases and J by 0 bases, with 13 bases between.

The gene calls are TRBV30 and TRBJ1-5; a possible D gene is TRBD1 (6 bases). This CDR3 is built from 14 residues. Trimming took off 3 bases at V and 3 bases at J, with 12 bases between the two ends. Germline CDR1 is GTSNPN and CDR2 is SVGIG (reference sequence). The CDR3 sequence: CAWSHGQNNQPQHF. CDR3 nucleotides: TGTGCCTGGAGCCACGGACAGAACAATCAGCCCCAGCATTTT. The variable domain in full, with the rest retrieved from reference TRBV30 and TRBJ1-5, is SQTIHQWPATLVQPVGSPLSLECTVEGTSNPNLYWYRQAAGRGLQLLFYSVGIGQISSEVPQNLSASRPQDRQFILSSKKLLLSDSGFYLCAWSHGQNNQPQHFGDGTRLSIL.

The chain joins TRBV12-3 or TRBV12-4 to TRBJ1-1; D remains ambiguous. The CDR3 is 14 residues long. Trimming stripped 2 bases from V and 3 bases from J, with 10 bases between. CDR3 loop: CASSLSQLDTEAFF. The CDR3 bases are TGTGCCAGCAGTTTAAGTCAGTTGGACACTGAAGCTTTCTTT.

This clonotype was counted many times. The chain uses TRBV28 and TRBJ2-7; 10 bases fit TRBD2. The CDR3 contains 15 residues. The V gene's germline CDR1 is MDHEN and CDR2 SYDVKM. V lost 4 bases and J lost 0; bases outside the gene matches: 3. CDR3 protein: CASSSPSGSSYEQYF. In DNA, the CDR3 is TGTGCCAGCAGTTCCCCTAGCGGGAGCTCCTACGAGCAGTACTTC.

This clonotype was observed at least ten times. The chain carries TRBV12-3 or TRBV12-4 and TRBJ1-2, with D unclear. The V end was cut by 2 bases, the J end by 8 bases, with 9 bases between. The CDR3 totals 12 residues. DNA of the CDR3: TGTGCCAGCAGTTTAAGATGGGTGGGCTACACCTTC. The encoded protein is CASSLRWVGYTF.

The chain combines TRBV20-1 with TRBJ1-1; D is unresolved. CDR1 and CDR2 from the germline V gene are DFQATT and SNEGSKA (reference sequence). CDR3 length: 13 amino acids. Deletions cut 2 bases from V and 4 bases from J, with 11 bases between. CDR3: CSARMAAPTEAFF. CDR3 sequence (DNA): TGCAGTGCTAGAATGGCAGCTCCCACTGAAGCTTTCTTT.

The rearrangement uses TRBV19 and TRBJ1-2; D remains unclear. The germline V and J ends were trimmed by 3 bases and 3 bases, with 14 bases remaining between them. Germline-derived CDR1 and CDR2 are LNHDA and SQIVND (reference sequence). This CDR3 contains 15 residues. The CDR3 DNA is TGTGCCAGTAGTATCAGGACTACGGGAGACTATGGCTACACCTTC. Its translation is CASSIRTTGDYGYTF.

The table lists this clonotype with a count of one. This rearrangement joins TRBV15 to TRBJ2-7; either TRBD1 or TRBD2 may supply D (5 bases each). The germline CDR1 and CDR2 sequences are LNHNV and YYDKDF (reference sequence). V shed 0 bases and J shed 7 bases, with 22 bases lying between them. The CDR3 runs to 17 residues. CDR3: CATSRETPGSPLGEQYF. DNA for the CDR3: TGTGCCACCAGCAGAGAAACCCCAGGGAGCCCACTCGGGGAGCAGTACTTC.

This sequence joins TRBV6-1 and TRBJ2-7, with D unresolved. The CDR3 loop spans 14 amino acids. The V and J ends lost 6 bases and 0 bases respectively, with 12 bases between them. Germline V lookup: CDR1 MNHNS, CDR2 SASEGT. The CDR3 protein is CASRNAAYSYEQYF. Here the CDR3 DNA reads TGTGCCAGCAGGAATGCAGCTTACTCCTACGAGCAGTACTTC.

The chain employs TRBV12-3 or TRBV12-4 and TRBJ1-6; D is ambiguous. The germline V and J ends were trimmed by 5 bases and 5 bases, with 10 bases remaining between them. The CDR3 has 14 residues. The CDR3 DNA reads as TGTGCCAGCAGTAGACACGAAAATAATTCACCCCTCCACTTT. This gives the protein CASSRHENNSPLHF.

This clonotype turned up a few times. The genes are TRBV7-9 and TRBJ1-1, with a weak D call TRBD1 (6 bases). CDR3 length: 13 amino acids. V lost 5 bases, J lost 6 bases, and 13 bases lay in between. Germline V lookup: CDR1 SEHNR, CDR2 FQNEAQ (reference sequence). CDR3 in amino acids: CASSLEQGAEAFF. The CDR3 nucleotides read TGTGCCAGCAGCCTAGAACAGGGCGCTGAAGCTTTCTTT.

The rearrangement joins TRBV27 to TRBJ2-6, with D uncertain. The CDR3 runs 17 residues. Trimming removed 3 bases at V and 0 bases at J, with 12 bases between. CDR1 and CDR2 (germline): MNHEY, SMNVEV (reference sequence). In DNA, the CDR3 is TGTGCCAGCAGTTTTTGGCACGAAACCTCTGGGGCCAACGTCCTGACTTTC. This gives the protein CASSFWHETSGANVLTF.

The rearrangement joins TRBV20-1 to TRBJ1-1, with D possibly TRBD1 on 5 matching bases. Per the germline V gene, CDR1 is DFQATT and CDR2 is SNEGSKA (reference sequence). The V gene lost 2 bases and the J gene lost 1 base, with 11 bases spanning the gap. The CDR3 runs to 14 residues. As DNA, the CDR3 is TGCAGTGCTAGATCGGAAGGGGCGAACACTGAAGCTTTCTTT. Translating it yields CSARSEGANTEAFF.

The rearrangement uses TRBV28 and TRBJ1-6; 7 bases match TRBD1. The CDR3 loop spans 15 amino acids. The junction had 10 bases not matched to a gene; V was cut back by 7 bases and J by 7 bases. Germline values: CDR1 MDHEN, CDR2 SYDVKM. As DNA, the CDR3 is TGTGCCAGCACCCGACAGGGATGGCACAATTCACCCCTCCACTTT. Protein sequence: CASTRQGWHNSPLHF.

This chain uses TRBV6-1 with TRBJ1-2; D is perhaps TRBD1 (6 bases). The CDR3 consists of 12 residues. Between the trimmed V and J ends, which lost 8 bases and 7 bases, there was a span of 14 bases. Germline loops: CDR1 MNHNS, CDR2 SASEGT. CDR3 protein: CASHRGGGGYTF. CDR3 in DNA: TGTGCCAGCCATCGAGGGGGGGGTGGCTACACCTTC.

V gene TRBV20-1 combines with J gene TRBJ1-5; 7 bases are a match to TRBD1. Germline CDR1 reads DFQATT; CDR2 reads SNEGSKA (reference sequence). J gave up 1 base and V 5 bases, and 8 bases lay outside the gene matches. The CDR3 runs to 15 residues. This CDR3 is CSAGLGQESNQPQHF. CDR3 nucleotides: TGCAGTGCTGGCCTTGGACAGGAAAGCAATCAGCCCCAGCATTTT.

In the case of this clonotype: Mismatch with germline at one junction end may stem from a read error. The chain uses TRBV5-1 and TRBJ2-2, with D possibly being TRBD1 (6 bases). In germline, CDR1 is SGHRS, CDR2 YFSETQ. The CDR3 has 14 amino acids. DNA for the CDR3: TGTGCCAGCAGCTTGATACAGGGCACCGGGGAGCTGTTTTTT. Translated: CASSLIQGTGELFF. Using reference TRBV5-1 and TRBJ2-2 for the parts outside the CDR3, the full variable domain is KAGVTQTPRYLIKTRGQQVTLSCSPISGHRSVSWYQQTPGQGLQFLFEYFSETQRNKGNFPGRFSGRQFSNSRSEMNVSTLELGDSALYLCASSLIQGTGELFFGEGSRLTVL.

This clonotype was counted only a few times. J is TRBJ1-1 and V is TRBV7-9; D is ambiguous. The V end was cut by 2 bases, the J end by 5 bases, with 9 bases between. CDR3 length: 13 amino acids. In germline, CDR1 is SEHNR, CDR2 FQNEAQ (reference sequence). CDR3: CASSLPLGTEAFF. In nucleotides, the CDR3 is TGTGCCAGCAGCTTACCCTTAGGAACTGAAGCTTTCTTT.

The chain carries TRBV4-2 and TRBJ2-7; TRBD2 matches 10 bases. CDR3 length equals 16 residues. J gave up 4 bases and V 0 bases, and 6 bases lay outside the gene matches. Germline V gives CDR1 LGHNA, CDR2 YNFKEQ. CDR3 sequence (DNA): TGTGCCAGCAGCCAAGATAAAGGACTAGCGGATTACGAGCAGTACTTC. It is translated as CASSQDKGLADYEQYF.

V gene TRBV15 combines with J gene TRBJ2-5; 10 bases are shared with TRBD2. The V segment lost 0 bases and the J segment 1 base; nucleotides outside the gene matches: 23. This CDR3 comprises 23 residues. The germline V gene has CDR1 LNHNV and CDR2 YYDKDF (reference sequence). CDR3 in amino acids: CATSRDGDAAGGPRRSVQETQYF. DNA of the CDR3: TGTGCCACCAGCAGAGATGGGGATGCAGCGGGAGGGCCCCGCAGGTCGGTCCAAGAGACCCAGTACTTC. Variable domain in full (rest from reference TRBV15 and TRBJ2-5): DAMVIQNPRYQVTQFGKPVTLSCSQTLNHNVMYWYQQKSSQAPKLLFHYYDKDFNNEADTPDNFQSRRPNTSFCFLDIRSPGLGDTAMYLCATSRDGDAAGGPRRSVQETQYFGPGTRLLVL.

This clonotype showed up just once. This chain links TRBV20-1 with TRBJ2-2; no reliable D call. This CDR3 has 12 residues. The ends were cut back, 2 bases at V and 5 bases at J, with 6 bases in the middle. Per germline, CDR1 DFQATT and CDR2 SNEGSKA (reference sequence). In DNA, the CDR3 is TGCAGTGCTAGAAAGCCAACCGGGGAGCTGTTTTTT. Residues: CSARKPTGELFF.